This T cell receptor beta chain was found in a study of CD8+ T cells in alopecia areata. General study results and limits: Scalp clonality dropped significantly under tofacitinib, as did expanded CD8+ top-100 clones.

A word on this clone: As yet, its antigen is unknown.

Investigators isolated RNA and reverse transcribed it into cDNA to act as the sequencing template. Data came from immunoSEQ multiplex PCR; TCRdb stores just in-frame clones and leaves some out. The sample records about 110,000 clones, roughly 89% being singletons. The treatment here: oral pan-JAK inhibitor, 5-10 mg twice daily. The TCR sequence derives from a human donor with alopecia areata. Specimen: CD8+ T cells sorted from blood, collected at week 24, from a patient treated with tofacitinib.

The CDR3 DNA follows: TGCGCCAGCAGCATGGGACAGGGCCAAGAGACCCAGTACTTC. This translates into CASSMGQGQETQYF. The chain links TRBV5-1 to TRBJ2-5; 9 bases agree with TRBD1. V shed 4 bases, J shed 1 base, and the junction held 2 bases outside the gene matches. The CDR3 has 14 amino acids. Germline V gives CDR1 SGHRS, CDR2 YFSETQ.